This is a list of T cell receptor beta chains from one sample in a study of T cell clonotyping in hematopoietic cell transplantation. This table comes from immunoSEQ multiplex PCR, and its TCRdb copy is limited to in-frame clones, with some not included. The data show approximately 5,400 clones, 75% to 85% seen once. This material consisted of peripheral blood mononuclear cells, taken 30 days after allogeneic stem cell transplant. These receptors all stem from a male patient aged 55-69 years who had an allogeneic stem cell transplant from an unrelated donor, so the T cells may come from the graft donor. Some clones in this sample may be carry-over from other donors' samples. The CDR3 runs from the conserved cysteine through the conserved F or W. A D gene is named only where the DNA matches it firmly. Clone size is shown for a subset of rows, as once, few, many or a class of expanded clone.

V	D	size	J	DNA	CDR3
TRBV7-8	NA	NA	TRBJ1-1	TGTGCCAGCAGCTTAGAGGGGGGCGGCAACACTGAAGCTTTCTTT	CASSLEGGGNTEAFF
TRBV19	NA	NA	TRBJ1-2	TGTGCCAGTAGTATACTGGGGGTGGATGGCTACACCTTC	CASSILGVDGYTF
TRBV30	NA	few	TRBJ2-5	TGTGCCTGGGAAGGGGGGCGAGAGGAGACCCAGTACTTC	CAWEGGREETQYF
TRBV4-1	TRBD1	NA	TRBJ1-3	TGCGCCAGCAGCCAAGATCAAGGGGGCTTTGGAAACACCATATATTTT	CASSQDQGGFGNTIYF
TRBV13	TRBD1	large	TRBJ1-1	TGTGCCAGCAGCCAGGACAGGTTTAACACTGAAGCTTTCTTT	CASSQDRFNTEAFF
TRBV5-1	NA	NA	TRBJ1-1	TGCGCCAGCAGAGGAGGGGTGAATGAAGCTTTCTTT	CASRGGVNEAFF
TRBV30	NA	few	TRBJ2-1	TGTGCCTGGAGCCACCCCCTTCGGATTTCCTACAATGAGCAGTTCTTC	CAWSHPLRISYNEQFF
TRBV4-1	NA	NA	TRBJ2-2	TGCGCCAGCAGCCAAGAGGGGTCCCGGGAGCTAAGCGGGGAGCTGTTTTTT	CASSQEGSRELSGELFF
TRBV2	NA	NA	TRBJ1-6	TGTGCCAGCAGTTCAACGGACCCACCCAATTCACCCCTCCACTTT	CASSSTDPPNSPLHF
TRBV5-1	NA	NA	TRBJ1-1	TGCGCCAGCAGCCCCCAAGAGAACACTGAAGCTTTCTTT	CASSPQENTEAFF
TRBV5-1	NA	NA	TRBJ1-1	TGCGCCAGCAGCTTGCAGACCATGAACACTGAAGCTTTCTTT	CASSLQTMNTEAFF
TRBV4-1	TRBD2	NA	TRBJ2-7	TGCGCCAGCAGTCCGGGGGAGGGAATGCACTTC	CASSPGEGMHF
TRBV5-1	TRBD1	NA	TRBJ1-2	TGCGCCAGCAGCCGGGATTGGGACAGGGGTTCATCAAACTATGGCTACACCTTC	CASSRDWDRGSSNYGYTF
TRBV9	NA	medium-sized	TRBJ2-5	TGTGCCAGCAGCGTAGGTAACGGGGGCGGCCAAGAGACCCAGTACTTC	CASSVGNGGGQETQYF
TRBV14	NA	large	TRBJ2-7	TGTGCCAGCGGGGACGGAGCCTACGAGCAGTACTTC	CASGDGAYEQYF
TRBV12-5	NA	NA	TRBJ1-5	TGTGCTAGTGGCCCAAGCAATCAGCCCCAGCATTTT	CASGPSNQPQHF
TRBV6-5	NA	NA	TRBJ1-1	TGTGCCAGCAGTCAAGACAGAATGAACACTGAAGCTTTCTTT	CASSQDRMNTEAFF
TRBV4-1	TRBD1	NA	TRBJ2-2	TGCGCCAGCACCCCCCGGGGGCAGGGGGCAGACACCGGGGAGCTGTTTTTT	CASTPRGQGADTGELFF
TRBV11-2	NA	NA	TRBJ1-4	TGTGCCAGCAGCCCGGGACGCGGGGTTAATGAAAAACTGTTTTTT	CASSPGRGVNEKLFF
TRBV5-4	NA	NA	TRBJ2-2	TGTGCCAGCAGCCGATTGAAGGGGGAGCTGTTTTTT	CASSRLKGELFF
TRBV5-4	NA	NA	TRBJ1-1	TGTGCCAGCAGCTTGGCAGGGAGCACTGAAGCTTTCTTT	CASSLAGSTEAFF
TRBV7-8	TRBD2	NA	TRBJ2-5	TGTGCCAGCAGCTTAGAAGGTCTAGCGGGAACCCAAGAGACCCAGTACTTC	CASSLEGLAGTQETQYF
TRBV11-1	TRBD2	NA	TRBJ2-1	TGTGCCAGCAGCTTACAGACGGGAGGGTCCTACAATGAGCAGTTCTTC	CASSLQTGGSYNEQFF
TRBV11-3	TRBD1	NA	TRBJ2-7	TGTGCCAGCAGCCCTGGGGCAGGGGGCGACGAGCAGTACTTC	CASSPGAGGDEQYF
TRBV5-1	NA	NA	TRBJ1-1	TGCGCCAGCAGCGGGAAGAATGAAGCTTTCTTT	CASSGKNEAFF
TRBV5-1	NA	NA	TRBJ1-6	TGCGCCAGCACTCAGATCCCGTACAATTCACCCCTCCACTTT	CASTQIPYNSPLHF
TRBV27	NA	NA	TRBJ1-1	TGTGCCAGCAGTTTAGAGTCTATGACGTCGGTGTACACTGAAGCTTTCTTT	CASSLESMTSVYTEAFF
TRBV5-1	NA	NA	TRBJ1-2	TGCGCCAGCAGCTTGGGGCGGTTAAACTATGGCTACACCTTC	CASSLGRLNYGYTF
TRBV7-9	NA	NA	TRBJ2-2	TGTGCCAGCAGCTTAGATCCTGGCAGGGCGTGGACCGGGGAGCTGTTTTTT	CASSLDPGRAWTGELFF
TRBV5-1	NA	NA	TRBJ1-2	TGCGCCAGCAGCCAGACGCCCAGCGGGCCCGGCCCGATGGGCTACACCTTC	CASSQTPSGPGPMGYTF
TRBV25-1	NA	NA	TRBJ1-5	TGTGCCAGCAGTGTCGAAACGAGCAATCAGCCCCAGCATTTT	CASSVETSNQPQHF
TRBV5-4	NA	NA	TRBJ1-3	TGTGCCAGCAGCTTGGGTGGCCCGACGGCTGGAAACACCATATATTTT	CASSLGGPTAGNTIYF
TRBV11-2	NA	NA	TRBJ2-1	TGTGCCAGCAGCTTATCACAGAACGGCTCCTACAATGAGCAGTTCTTC	CASSLSQNGSYNEQFF
TRBV11-1	NA	NA	TRBJ1-4	TGTGCCAGCAGCGCCGACAGGACTAATGAAAAACTGTTTTTT	CASSADRTNEKLFF
TRBV6-5	NA	NA	TRBJ1-1	TGTGCCAGCAGTTTCGCCGGCACTGAAGCTTTCTTT	CASSFAGTEAFF
TRBV7-2	NA	NA	TRBJ1-1	TGTGCCAGCAGCTTAGATCTGGGGGCTACCACTGAAGCTTTCTTT	CASSLDLGATTEAFF
TRBV9	TRBD1	NA	TRBJ1-3	TGTGCCAGCAGCCCAACAGGGGCGCAGGGAAACACCATATATTTT	CASSPTGAQGNTIYF
TRBV20-1	NA	NA	TRBJ2-5	TGCAGTGCTAGAGCGCAAGAGACCCAGTACTTC	CSARAQETQYF
TRBV10-3	TRBD2	few	TRBJ2-2	TGTGCCATCAGTGAGTCGGGGGGGGTGAGCCGGGAGCTGTTTTTT	CAISESGGVSRELFF